This T cell receptor beta chain was identified during a study of blood T cells in healthy people across ages. The germline V gene has CDR1 LGHDT and CDR2 YNNKEL (reference sequence). Trimming left V 7 bases short and J 9 bases short, with 27 bases between. The CDR3 is made up of 17 amino acids. The second PCR ran roughly 6 to 11 cycles with a sample-barcoded 5' primer and J-beta primers. TCRdb called the 5' RACE reads again in MiXCR, with one record for every CDR3 protein. Of 630,000 or so distinct CDR3 sequences listed, approximately 29% are singletons. PBMCs, at least 7 million per sample, were isolated.

This chain uses TRBV3-1 with TRBJ2-2; tentative D call: TRBD2 (6 bases). The receptor's source is a woman older than 75 in good health. The sequenced sample was blood. The CDR3 DNA is TGTGCCAGCAAACAGGAGGCTTGGGGGACTCCCTCGAGGGAGCTGTTTTTT. This encodes CASKQEAWGTPSRELFF.